One T cell receptor beta chain is described in this entry. What it binds is unknown. TCRdb reprocessed the reads via MiXCR and lists one record per CDR3 protein. The data contain approximately 490,000 distinct CDR3 sequences, roughly 12% of them singletons. The data were taken from a study of T cell repertoires in cytomegalovirus infection. Study in general: Matching HLA type, along with CMV infection, was indicated by public TCR beta signatures.

Study results and caveats: Clonotype analysis showed dominance of the ex vivo response by HLA-C-restricted CMV-specific TCR beta clonotypes.

V was clipped by 0 bases and J by 3 bases, with 27 bases between them. The CDR3 runs 21 residues. CDR1 and CDR2 (germline): SGDLS, YYNGEE. Source material: PBMCs. The sequence derives from a human donor in good health (CMV status not recorded). Some clones in this sample may be carry-over from other donors' samples. The chain is built from TRBV9 and TRBJ1-4, with no clear D. DNA for the CDR3: TGTGCCAGCAGCGTAGAAGGGATTGGAGGCCAGGAAGAATCTTCTAATGAAAAACTGTTTTTT. Translation gives CASSVEGIGGQEESSNEKLFF. The whole variable domain, remainder taken from reference TRBV9 and TRBJ1-4, is DSGVTQTPKHLITATGQRVTLRCSPRSGDLSVYWYQQSLDQGLQFLIQYYNGEERAKGNILERFSAQQFPDLHSELNLSSLELGDSALYFCASSVEGIGGQEESSNEKLFFGSGTQLSVL.